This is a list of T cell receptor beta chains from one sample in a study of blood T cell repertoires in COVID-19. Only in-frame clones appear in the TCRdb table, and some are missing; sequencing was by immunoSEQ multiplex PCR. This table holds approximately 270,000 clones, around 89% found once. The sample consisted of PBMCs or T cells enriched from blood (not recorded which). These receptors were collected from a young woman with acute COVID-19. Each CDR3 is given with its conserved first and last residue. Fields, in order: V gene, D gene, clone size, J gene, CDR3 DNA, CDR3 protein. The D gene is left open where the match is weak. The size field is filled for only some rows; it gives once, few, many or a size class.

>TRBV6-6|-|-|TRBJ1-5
TGTGCCAGCAGTTACTCGGACAGTTATCAGCCCCAGCATTTT
CASSYSDSYQPQHF
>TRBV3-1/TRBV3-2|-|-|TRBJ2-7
TGTGCCAGCAGCATCTTGGACAGCGGCTCCTACGAGCAGTACTTC
CASSILDSGSYEQYF
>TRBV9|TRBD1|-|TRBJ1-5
TGTGCCAGCAGCGCAGGACAGGTGGGAAATCAGCCCCAGCATTTT
CASSAGQVGNQPQHF
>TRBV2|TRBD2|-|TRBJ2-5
TGTGCCACTCAAGGGGAGGGATGGACCCAGTACTTC
CATQGEGWTQYF
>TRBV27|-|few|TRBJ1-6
TGTGCCAGCAGTGGCAAATTCTTGAATTCACCCCTCCACTTT
CASSGKFLNSPLHF
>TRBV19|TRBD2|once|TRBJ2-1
TGTGCCAGTAGTTCACCTAGCGGGAGCAATGAGCAGTTCTTC
CASSSPSGSNEQFF
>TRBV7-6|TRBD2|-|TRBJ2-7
TGTGCCAGCAGCCCCACTAGCGGGAGGGGCTCCTACGAGCAGTACTTC
CASSPTSGRGSYEQYF
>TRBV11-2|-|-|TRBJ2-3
TGTGCCAGCAGCTTAGTCACAGTTACGACAGATACGCAGTATTTT
CASSLVTVTTDTQYF
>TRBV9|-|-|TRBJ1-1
TGTGCCAGCAGCGTAGGCAGCGCGAACACTGAAGCTTTCTTT
CASSVGSANTEAFF
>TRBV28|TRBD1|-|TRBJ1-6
TGTGCCAGCAGTACCATGACAGGGCACTCACCCCTCCACTTT
CASSTMTGHSPLHF
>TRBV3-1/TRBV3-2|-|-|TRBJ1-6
TGTGCCAGCAGCAACGCGGGGAATTCACCCCTCCACTTT
CASSNAGNSPLHF
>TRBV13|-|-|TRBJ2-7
TGTGCCAGCAGCCCAACCCAGATCGACAGGAGAGACTACGAGCAGTACTTC
CASSPTQIDRRDYEQYF
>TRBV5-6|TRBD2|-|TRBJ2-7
TGTGCCAGCAGCTCCAGCGGGAACTCCTACGAGCAGTACTTC
CASSSSGNSYEQYF
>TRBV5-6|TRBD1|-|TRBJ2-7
TGTGCCAGCAGCCGACAGGGGGAGGGATACGAGCAGTACTTC
CASSRQGEGYEQYF
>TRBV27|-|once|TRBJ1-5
TGTGCCAGCAGGAGTACAGGAGATCAGCCCCAGCATTTT
CASRSTGDQPQHF
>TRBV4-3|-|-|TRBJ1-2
TGCGCCAGCAGCCAAGAGGGTTCCAGGGGCTCCTATGGCTACACCTTC
CASSQEGSRGSYGYTF
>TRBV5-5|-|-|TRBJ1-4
TGTGCCAGCAGCTATGGAGGCGTGGGTGAAAAACTGTTTTTT
CASSYGGVGEKLFF
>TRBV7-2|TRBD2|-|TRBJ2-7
TGTGCCAGCAGCTCCTTTAGCGGGAGTGGCTACGAGCAGTACTTC
CASSSFSGSGYEQYF
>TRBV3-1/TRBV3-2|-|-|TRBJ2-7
TGTGCCAGCAGCCAAGATGATTGGGGGGTCGACGAGCAGTACTTC
CASSQDDWGVDEQYF
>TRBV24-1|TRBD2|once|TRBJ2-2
TGTGCCACCAGTGATTTGCTCACTAGCGGGCTAACCGGGGAGCTGTTTTTT
CATSDLLTSGLTGELFF